The clone carrying this T cell receptor (beta chain) was recorded only once. Its cognate antigen is unknown. Germline CDR1 reads SGHRS; CDR2 reads YFSETQ. The CDR3 has 17 amino acids. Trimming at V came to 4 bases and at J to 1 base, leaving 10 bases not matched to a gene. The sample comes from a study of cytomegalovirus exposure and HLA in healthy donors. Study-wide findings and caveats: Many donors shared some public TCRs, even though most TCR sequences were rare. Researchers catalogued 150 or so TCR beta chains as cytomegalovirus-associated. As confirmed in vitro, a few CMV-associated chains were specific for CMV antigens.

The protocol was immunoSEQ multiplex PCR, while the TCRdb copy is restricted to in-frame clones and leaves out a portion. The sample lists some 130,000 clones; 85% to 90% were seen once. This receptor was identified in a woman aged 18-30 years in good health and CMV-seronegative. The sample comprised PBMCs. The chain combines TRBV5-1 with TRBJ2-2; 7 nucleotides align to TRBD1. The CDR3 sequence is CASSPLPTGWNTGELFF. DNA for the CDR3: TGCGCCAGCAGCCCCCTCCCGACAGGGTGGAACACCGGGGAGCTGTTTTTT.